The T cell receptor beta chain described here comes from a study of regulatory T cells in long-lasting Graves disease. Study background: Persistent cases were those of Graves' disease that involved over 5 years of antithyroid drugs with positive TSH receptor antibodies.

Study findings and constraints: Limited samples may have lowered accuracy.

The table lists this clonotype with many counts. Its antigen is not identified. Stated time point: persistent/refractory GD, antithyroid drugs over 5 years with positive TRAb. Construction of the TCR library relied on RNA isolated from PBMCs. Assembly of TCR beta libraries relied on iRepertoire HTBI primers together with Arm-PCR of CDR3 regions. TCRdb itself ran the multiplex PCR reads through MiXCR, one entry per CDR3 protein. The profile shows a few hundred thousand distinct CDR3 sequences, roughly 23% of them singletons. Source: peripheral blood mononuclear cells (PBMCs), taken when the disease was refractory, from a patient treated with antithyroid drugs. This TCR was recovered from a female donor with Graves disease.

The CDR3 here is CASSSNRVSGYTF. For the CDR3, the DNA is TGTGCCAGCAGTTCTAACAGGGTCTCTGGCTACACCTTC. The rearrangement joins TRBV12-3 or TRBV12-4 to TRBJ1-2, with D possibly being TRBD1 (6 bases). The length of the CDR3 is 13 residues. V lost 4 bases, J lost 7 bases, and 13 bases lay in between.